This T cell receptor (beta chain) was obtained from a study of early T cells in non-severe SARS-CoV-2 infection. This clonotype appeared many times. Antigen: not known. Broader study findings: Matches to VDJdb favored anti-spike CD8 responses and missed private and CD4 specificities.

Individual cDNA molecules received unique molecular identifiers. TCRdb used MiXCR to reprocess the 5' RACE reads, holding one entry per CDR3 protein. This sample has approximately 70,000 distinct CDR3 sequences, with about an eighth found just once. V was clipped by 2 bases and J by 4 bases, with 9 bases between them. Germline V lookup: CDR1 SGHVS, CDR2 FQNEAQ. The CDR3 spans 14 residues. The TCR was taken from an adult who was a healthcare worker with PCR-confirmed SARS-CoV-2 infection or an uninfected control (not recorded which). J is TRBJ1-5 and V is TRBV7-8; D gene ambiguous. Specimen: whole blood, collected at baseline. The CDR3 region has the DNA TGTGCCAGCAGCTTAAAGGGATGGAATCAGCCCCAGCATTTT. It yields the protein CASSLKGWNQPQHF. Based on the CDR3 plus reference TRBV7-8 and TRBJ1-5, the full variable domain is GAGVSQSPRYKVAKRGQDVALRCDPISGHVSLFWYQQALGQGPEFLTYFQNEAQLDKSGLPSDRFFAERPEGSVSTLKIQRTQQEDSAVYLCASSLKGWNQPQHFGDGTRLSIL.